Detailed here is one T cell receptor beta chain. The antigen is unknown. The data belong to a study of identical twins. Study-level points and caveats: It was out-of-frame TCR alpha sharing in monozygotic twins that models underestimated. Memory repertoires lacked the insertion deficit that abundant cord blood beta clonotypes showed. Out-of-frame beta sequences exhibited a weaker degree of excess twin sharing.

TCRdb analysed the 5' RACE reads with MiXCR anew, one entry per CDR3 protein. The table has around 370,000 distinct CDR3 sequences, approximately 9.1% seen once. Trimming took off 5 bases at V and 1 base at J, with 20 bases between the two ends. This CDR3 spans 16 amino acids. Germline-derived CDR1 and CDR2 are DFQATT and SNEGSKA (reference sequence). The sequence was collected from a woman aged 45 to 65 in good health. Sequencing used naive T cells sorted from blood. The V and J genes are TRBV20-1 and TRBJ2-5; D call uncertain. CDR3 protein: CSAEEPFGRLQETQYF. The CDR3 DNA reads as TGCAGTGCTGAGGAACCCTTCGGACGGCTCCAAGAGACCCAGTACTTC.